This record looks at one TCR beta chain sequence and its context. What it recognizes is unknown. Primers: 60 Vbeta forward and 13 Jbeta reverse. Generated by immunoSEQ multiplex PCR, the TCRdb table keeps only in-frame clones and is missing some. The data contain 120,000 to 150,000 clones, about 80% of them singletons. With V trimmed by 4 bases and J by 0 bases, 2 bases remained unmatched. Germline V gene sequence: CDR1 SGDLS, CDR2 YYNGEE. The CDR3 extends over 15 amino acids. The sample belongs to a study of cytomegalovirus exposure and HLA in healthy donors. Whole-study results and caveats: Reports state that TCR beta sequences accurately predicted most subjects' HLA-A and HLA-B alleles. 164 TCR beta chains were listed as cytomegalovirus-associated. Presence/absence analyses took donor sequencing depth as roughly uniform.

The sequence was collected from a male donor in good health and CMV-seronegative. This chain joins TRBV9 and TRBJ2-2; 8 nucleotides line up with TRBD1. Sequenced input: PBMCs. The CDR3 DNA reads TGTGCCAGCAGCTCACAGGGGGCGAACACCGGGGAGCTGTTTTTT. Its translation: CASSSQGANTGELFF.